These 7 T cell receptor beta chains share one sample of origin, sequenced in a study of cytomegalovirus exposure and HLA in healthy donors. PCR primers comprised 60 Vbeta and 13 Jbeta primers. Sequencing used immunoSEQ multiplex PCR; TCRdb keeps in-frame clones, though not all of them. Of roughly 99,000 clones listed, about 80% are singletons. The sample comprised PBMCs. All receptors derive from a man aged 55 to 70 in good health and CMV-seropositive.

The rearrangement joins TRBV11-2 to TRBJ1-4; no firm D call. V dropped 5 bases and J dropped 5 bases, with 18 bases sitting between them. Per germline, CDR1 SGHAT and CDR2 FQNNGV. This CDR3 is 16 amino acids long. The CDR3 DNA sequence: TGTGCCAGCAGCCCCCAAGTACTTTCGGGGAATGAAAAACTGTTTTTT. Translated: CASSPQVLSGNEKLFF.

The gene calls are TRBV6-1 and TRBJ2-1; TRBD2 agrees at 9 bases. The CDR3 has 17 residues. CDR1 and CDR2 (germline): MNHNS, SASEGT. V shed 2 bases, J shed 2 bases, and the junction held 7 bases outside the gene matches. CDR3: CASSESIAGATYNEQFF. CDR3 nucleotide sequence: TGTGCCAGCAGTGAAAGTATAGCGGGGGCCACCTACAATGAGCAGTTCTTC.

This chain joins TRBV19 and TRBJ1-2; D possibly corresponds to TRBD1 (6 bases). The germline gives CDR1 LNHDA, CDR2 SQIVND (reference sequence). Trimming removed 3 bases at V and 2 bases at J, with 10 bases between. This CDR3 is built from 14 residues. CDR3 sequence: CASSMAGANYGYTF. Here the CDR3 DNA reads TGTGCCAGTAGTATGGCAGGGGCCAACTATGGCTACACCTTC.

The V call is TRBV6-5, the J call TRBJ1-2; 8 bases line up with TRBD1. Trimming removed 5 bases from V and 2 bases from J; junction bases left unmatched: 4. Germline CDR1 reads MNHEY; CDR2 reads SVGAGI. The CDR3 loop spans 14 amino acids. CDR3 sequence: CASSDRGRNYGYTF. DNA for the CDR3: TGTGCCAGCAGTGACAGGGGCCGCAACTATGGCTACACCTTC.

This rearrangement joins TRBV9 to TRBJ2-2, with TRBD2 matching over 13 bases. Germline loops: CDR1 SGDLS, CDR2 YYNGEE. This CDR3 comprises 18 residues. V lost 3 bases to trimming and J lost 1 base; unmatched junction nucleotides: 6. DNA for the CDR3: TGTGCCAGCAGCGCAACTAGCGGGGGGGCGGTGAACACCGGGGAGCTGTTTTTT. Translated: CASSATSGGAVNTGELFF.

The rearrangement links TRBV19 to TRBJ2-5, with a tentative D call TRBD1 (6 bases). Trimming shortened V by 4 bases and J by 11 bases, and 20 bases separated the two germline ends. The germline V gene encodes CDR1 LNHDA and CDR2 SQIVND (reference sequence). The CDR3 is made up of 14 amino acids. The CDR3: CASSTPAGQSEQYF. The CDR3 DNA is TGTGCCAGTAGTACCCCCGCCGGACAGTCGGAGCAGTACTTC.

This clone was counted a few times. This chain's CDR3 is CASRVPTGYGYTF. Written as DNA, the CDR3 is TGTGCCAGCAGGGTTCCAACAGGCTATGGCTACACCTTC. The chain combines TRBV6-1 with TRBJ1-2; TRBD1 might be the D (5 bases). V gave up 6 bases and J gave up 4 bases, with 12 bases separating them. Germline-derived CDR1 and CDR2 are MNHNS and SASEGT. The CDR3 totals 13 residues.